Detailed here is one T cell receptor beta chain. TCRdb fed the RT-PCR reads into MiXCR, producing one record per CDR3 protein. The sample shows about 700,000 distinct CDR3 sequences, more than 13% of them seen only once. V lost 3 bases and J 5 bases, leaving 15 bases between the germline ends. The CDR3 is made up of 15 amino acids. This clonotype was sampled from a female donor in good health, serving as a healthy control. The sequencing sample was made of memory CD4+ T cells from blood. V and J are TRBV12-3 or TRBV12-4 and TRBJ2-3; D might be TRBD2 (5 bases). Here the CDR3 DNA reads TGTGCCAGCAGTTTGTTAGGACTCCGCGGAGATACGCAGTATTTT. Encoded protein: CASSLLGLRGDTQYF.